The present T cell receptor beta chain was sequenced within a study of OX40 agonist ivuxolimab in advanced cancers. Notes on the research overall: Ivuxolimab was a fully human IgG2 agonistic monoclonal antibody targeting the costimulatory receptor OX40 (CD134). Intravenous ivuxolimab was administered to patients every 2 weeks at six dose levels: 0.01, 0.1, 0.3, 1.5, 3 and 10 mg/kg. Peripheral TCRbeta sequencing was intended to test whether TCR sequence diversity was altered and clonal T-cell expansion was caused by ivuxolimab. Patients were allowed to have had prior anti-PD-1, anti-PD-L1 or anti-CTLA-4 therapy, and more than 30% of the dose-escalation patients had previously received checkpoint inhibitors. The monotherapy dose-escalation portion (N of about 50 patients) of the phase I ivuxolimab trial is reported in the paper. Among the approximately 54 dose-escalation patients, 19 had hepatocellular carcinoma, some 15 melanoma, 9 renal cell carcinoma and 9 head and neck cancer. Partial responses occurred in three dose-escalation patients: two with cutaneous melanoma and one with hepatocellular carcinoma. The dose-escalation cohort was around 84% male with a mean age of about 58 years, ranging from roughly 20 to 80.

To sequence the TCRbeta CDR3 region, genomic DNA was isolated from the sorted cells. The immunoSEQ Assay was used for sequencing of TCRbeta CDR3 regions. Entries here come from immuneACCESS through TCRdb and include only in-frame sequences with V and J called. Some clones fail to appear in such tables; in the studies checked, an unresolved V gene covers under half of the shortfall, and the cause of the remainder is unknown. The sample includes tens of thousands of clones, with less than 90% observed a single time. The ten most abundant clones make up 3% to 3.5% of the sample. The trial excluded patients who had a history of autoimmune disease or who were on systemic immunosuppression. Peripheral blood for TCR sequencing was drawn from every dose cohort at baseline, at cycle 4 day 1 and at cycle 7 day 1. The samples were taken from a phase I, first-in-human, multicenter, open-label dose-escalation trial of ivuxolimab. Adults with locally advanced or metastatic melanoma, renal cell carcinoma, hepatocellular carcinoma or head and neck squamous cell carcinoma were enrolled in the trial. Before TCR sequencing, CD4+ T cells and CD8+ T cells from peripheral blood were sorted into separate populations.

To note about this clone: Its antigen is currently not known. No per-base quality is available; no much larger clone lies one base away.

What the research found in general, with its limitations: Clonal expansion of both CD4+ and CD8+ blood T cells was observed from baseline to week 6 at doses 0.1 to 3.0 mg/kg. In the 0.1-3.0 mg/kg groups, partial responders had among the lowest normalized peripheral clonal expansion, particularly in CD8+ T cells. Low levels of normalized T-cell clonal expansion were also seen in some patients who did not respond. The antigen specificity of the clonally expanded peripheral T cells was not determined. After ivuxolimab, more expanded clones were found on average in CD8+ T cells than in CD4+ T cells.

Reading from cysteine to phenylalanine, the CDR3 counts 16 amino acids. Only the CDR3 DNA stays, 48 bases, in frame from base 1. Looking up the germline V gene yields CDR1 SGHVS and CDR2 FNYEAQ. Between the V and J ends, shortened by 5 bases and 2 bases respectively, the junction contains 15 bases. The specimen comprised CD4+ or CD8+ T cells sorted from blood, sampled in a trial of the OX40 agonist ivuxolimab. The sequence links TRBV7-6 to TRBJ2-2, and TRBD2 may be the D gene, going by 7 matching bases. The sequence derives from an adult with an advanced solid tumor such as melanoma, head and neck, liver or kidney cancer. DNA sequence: TGTGCCAGCAGCCGCGTACGGGGGGCCAACACCGGGGAGCTGTTTTTT. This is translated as CASSRVRGANTGELFF. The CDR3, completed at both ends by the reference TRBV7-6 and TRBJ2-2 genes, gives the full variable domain GAGVSQSPRYKVTKRGQDVALRCDPISGHVSLYWYRQALGQGPEFLTYFNYEAQQDKSGLPNDRFSAERPEGSISTLTIQRTEQRDSAMYRCASSRVRGANTGELFFGEGSRLTVL.